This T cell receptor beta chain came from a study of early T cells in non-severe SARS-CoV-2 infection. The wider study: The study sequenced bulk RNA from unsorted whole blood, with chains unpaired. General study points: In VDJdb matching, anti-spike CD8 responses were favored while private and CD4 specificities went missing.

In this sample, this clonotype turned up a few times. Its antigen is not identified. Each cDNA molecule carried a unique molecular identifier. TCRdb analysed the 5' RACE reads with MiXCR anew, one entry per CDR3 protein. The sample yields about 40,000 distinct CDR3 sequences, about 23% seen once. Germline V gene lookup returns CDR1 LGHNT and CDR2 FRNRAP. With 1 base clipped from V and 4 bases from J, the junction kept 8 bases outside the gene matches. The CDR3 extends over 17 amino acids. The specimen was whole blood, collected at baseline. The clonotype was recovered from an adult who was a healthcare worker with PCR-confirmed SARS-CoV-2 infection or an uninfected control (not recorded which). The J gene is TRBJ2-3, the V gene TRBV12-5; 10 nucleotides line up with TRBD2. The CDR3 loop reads CASGLGLSGGGADTQYF. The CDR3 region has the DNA TGTGCTAGTGGTTTGGGACTAAGCGGGGGGGGCGCAGATACGCAGTATTTT.